This TCR beta chain was recovered during a study of PD-L1 blockade in urothelial cancer. Study-wide background: Treatment start was followed by blood analysis at 3 weeks (second dose) and again at 6 weeks. Reported median T cell count for blood samples was 140,000 to 150,000.

This clone showed up just once. The templates were synthetic TCR analogs, and they were spiked into each PCR. The assay was immunoSEQ multiplex PCR, and TCRdb's table has in-frame clones only and misses some. The sample gives roughly 63,000 clones, more than 80% of which show up once; around 5.7% is in the top ten. As to time point: pretreatment peripheral blood. Between 1 and 8 samples per patient were obtained, pretreatment and on-treatment. Trimming cost V 6 bases and J 0 bases; bases outside gene matches: 10. The length of the CDR3 is 17 residues. Germline assignment: CDR1 SNHLY and CDR2 FYNNEI. The rearrangement links TRBV2 to TRBJ1-1; 10 bases map to TRBD1. The sequencing here drew on PBMCs, taken around atezolizumab (anti-PD-L1) treatment. The origin of this receptor is a man between 65 and 85 years old with urothelial cancer. The CDR3 reads CASSDLPGTGVNTEAFF. DNA for the CDR3: TGTGCCAGCAGCGACCTGCCCGGGACAGGGGTGAACACTGAAGCTTTCTTT.